This T cell receptor (beta chain) was found in a study of T cell responses to AZD1222 COVID-19 vaccine. The study, taken as a whole, reports: Repertoires were obtained only post-peak T cell response. Baseline antibody screening turned up just a handful of seropositive AZD1222 recipients. Along spike, vaccine-associated CD4 TCRs were found throughout, with dominance at 160-218 and 743-854. Females outnumbered males among donors, who were mostly white British; clonal diversity was possibly underestimated.

CDR1 is LNHDA and CDR2 is SQIVND in the germline V gene (reference sequence). Trimming took 3 bases from V and 8 from J; bases not matched to a gene: 10. CDR3 size: 15 residues. Of note for this clone: The antigen remains undetermined.

Repertoires were generated with immunoSEQ multiplex PCR, while TCRdb's copy carries only in-frame clones and drops some. The sample records some 96,000 clones, about 90% being singletons. This chain connects TRBV19 to TRBJ1-2, with 9 bases identical to TRBD1. The starting material was peripheral blood, obtained on day 0 of AZD1222 vaccination. This TCR was recovered from an adult in good health. Here the CDR3 reads CASSIPGTGFGGYTF. The CDR3 DNA reads as TGTGCCAGTAGTATTCCCGGGACAGGGTTCGGCGGCTACACCTTC.